The clone carrying this TCR beta chain appeared many times. Its antigen remains unknown. The CDR3 sequence is 14 residues long. Germline V lookup: CDR1 DFQATT, CDR2 SNEGSKA (reference sequence). Deletions cut 3 bases from V and 0 bases from J, with 9 bases between. These data originate in a study of T cell repertoires in cytomegalovirus infection. Study at large: Evidence of both CMV infection and a matching HLA type came from public TCR beta signatures.

TCRdb called the reads again in MiXCR, with one record for every CDR3 protein. The repertoire holds almost 500,000 distinct CDR3 sequences, with roughly 10% as singletons. Regarding the study as a whole: It was HLA-C-restricted CMV-specific TCR beta clonotypes that dominated the response ex vivo.

Sequencing was performed on PBMCs. The genes are TRBV20-1 and TRBJ2-1; D unresolved. The sequence was collected from a human donor in good health (CMV status not recorded). Some clones in this sample may be carry-over from other donors' samples. In DNA form, the CDR3 reads TGCAGTGCTAGCGTGGGTCACTCCTACAATGAGCAGTTCTTC. Translated, it gives CSASVGHSYNEQFF.